This TCR beta chain was sequenced for a study of brain T cells in children with intractable seizures. Germline loops: CDR1 SGHVS, CDR2 FQNEAQ. Trimming removed 5 bases from V and 3 bases from J; junction bases left unmatched: 4. This CDR3 has 15 amino acids. Overall study results and limits: Each case's top public CDR3 resembled known HCMV, EBV or influenza A CDR3s. Viral specificity was inferred only from CDR3 similarity; HCMV serostatus was unknown. Absence of clones before surgery may stem from lower sequencing depth.

This clone came up a few times. Antigen: not known. Surgery cases with the highest brain T cell transcript signatures were chosen for sequencing. The method was immunoSEQ multiplex PCR; TCRdb's version includes in-frame clones alone and lacks a portion of them. The sample contains some 2,000 clones, 78% of which appear only once. The clonotype was recovered from a girl aged 2 to 10 with tuberous sclerosis and intractable seizures. V is TRBV7-8 and J is TRBJ2-2, with TRBD1 matching 9 bases. The specimen was resected brain tissue, collected at surgery. CDR3 amino acids: CASSATGGDTGELFF. CDR3 DNA sequence: TGTGCCAGCAGCGCGACAGGGGGGGACACCGGGGAGCTGTTTTTT.